These 12 T cell receptor beta chains were sequenced from one sample in a study of blood T cells in healthy people across ages. PCR was performed a second time for about 7 to 11 cycles using a sample-barcoded 5' primer and a J-beta primer mix. A single record per CDR3 protein comes from TCRdb applying MiXCR to the 5' RACE reads. Among fewer than 900,000 distinct CDR3 sequences listed, approximately 43% were seen once. Material: blood. The receptors shown here come from a woman aged 55-70 years in good health.

This clonotype was observed a handful of times. This chain connects TRBV18 to TRBJ1-4; TRBD1 might be the D (5 bases). This CDR3 is 12 amino acids long. From germline, CDR1 is KGHSH and CDR2 LQKENI. V shed 1 base and J shed 14 bases, with 11 bases lying between them. The DNA for the CDR3 is TGTGCCAGCTCACCACGAGGGACTAGTCTGTTTTTT. This gives the protein CASSPRGTSLFF.

The table lists this clonotype with many counts. The chain links TRBV4-3 to TRBJ2-1, with a possible D match to TRBD2 (5 bases). CDR1 and CDR2 from the germline V gene are LGHNA and YSLEER. The CDR3 length is 15 residues. The V gene lost 0 bases and the J gene lost 7 bases, with 13 bases spanning the gap. The CDR3 spells CASSQDLAGMNEQFF. In nucleotides, the CDR3 is TGCGCCAGCAGCCAAGATCTGGCGGGTATGAATGAGCAGTTCTTC.

V and J are TRBV6-2 or TRBV6-3 and TRBJ2-2; TRBD2 aligns across 7 bases. Germline V gives CDR1 MNHEY, CDR2 SVGEGT. J lost 3 bases, V lost 4 bases, and 11 bases had no gene match. The CDR3 length is 17 residues. The CDR3 sequence: CASSSNPGLADTGELFF. CDR3 in DNA: TGTGCCAGCAGTTCCAACCCCGGGCTAGCGGACACCGGGGAGCTGTTTTTT.

The chain carries TRBV28 and TRBJ2-7; TRBD1 matches 12 bases. There are 15 residues in the CDR3. The germline V gene has CDR1 MDHEN and CDR2 SYDVKM. CDR3 bases: TGTGCTAGTAGTTCTGTGGGACAGGGGGCGAGGGAGCAGTACTTC. This translates into CASSSVGQGAREQYF.

In this sample, this clonotype turned up a few times. This chain connects TRBV9 to TRBJ2-1; 10 bases fit TRBD1. The CDR3 sequence is 16 residues long. Trimming removed 0 bases from V and 4 bases from J; junction bases left unmatched: 4. Germline CDR1 reads SGDLS; CDR2 reads YYNGEE. CDR3 nucleotides: TGTGCCAGCAGCGTAGGGGACAGGGGAAAATACAATGAGCAGTTCTTC. This sequence encodes CASSVGDRGKYNEQFF.

The chain links TRBV14 to TRBJ2-4; no reliable D call. Trimming removed 0 bases from V and 1 base from J, with 10 bases in between. The CDR3 is 16 residues long. Germline V gives CDR1 SGHDN, CDR2 FVKESK. The CDR3 DNA follows: TGTGCCAGCAGCCAAGATCCAGTTCCTGCCAAAAACATTCAGTACTTC. Amino acids: CASSQDPVPAKNIQYF.

This clonotype came up a few times. The V gene is TRBV4-2, the J gene TRBJ2-7; tentative D call: TRBD1 (6 bases). The CDR3 spans 15 residues. Trimming pared 2 bases from V and 2 bases from J, leaving 13 bases between. The germline V gene encodes CDR1 LGHNA and CDR2 YNFKEQ. In nucleotides, the CDR3 is TGTGCCAGCAGCCAAAAAGGGGGAAAGACCTACGAGCAGTACTTC. Translating it yields CASSQKGGKTYEQYF.

The rearrangement uses TRBV5-1 and TRBJ1-6; D perhaps matches TRBD1 (5 bases). Germline V gene sequence: CDR1 SGHRS, CDR2 YFSETQ. V was clipped by 4 bases and J by 8 bases, with 16 bases between them. This CDR3 comprises 15 residues. The chain's CDR3 is CASSLEGDLDSPLHF. Written as DNA, the CDR3 is TGCGCCAGCAGCCTGGAAGGGGACCTCGATTCACCCCTCCACTTT. The full variable domain, in which reference TRBV5-1 and TRBJ1-6 provide the parts outside the CDR3, is KAGVTQTPRYLIKTRGQQVTLSCSPISGHRSVSWYQQTPGQGLQFLFEYFSETQRNKGNFPGRFSGRQFSNSRSEMNVSTLELGDSALYLCASSLEGDLDSPLHFGNGTRLTVT.

The rearrangement uses TRBV3-1 and TRBJ2-1; D gene ambiguous. The CDR3 has 12 residues. V lost 5 bases and J 9 bases, leaving 11 bases between the germline ends. Germline CDR1 and CDR2: LGHDT and YNNKEL (reference sequence). For the CDR3, the DNA is TGTGCCAGCAGCTGGACCCCTGGTGAGCAGTTCTTC. It yields the protein CASSWTPGEQFF.

This clonotype was seen a handful of times. The chain combines TRBV2 with TRBJ2-5; D is undetermined. Germline values: CDR1 SNHLY, CDR2 FYNNEI. V lost 3 bases, J lost 2 bases, and 4 bases lay in between. The CDR3 covers 12 residues. The CDR3 here is CASSDRQETQYF. The CDR3 DNA reads as TGTGCCAGCAGTGACAGACAAGAGACCCAGTACTTC.

The gene calls are TRBV7-2 and TRBJ2-7, with D perhaps TRBD2 (6 bases). Germline CDR1 and CDR2: SGHTA and FQGNSA. The CDR3 totals 14 residues. CDR3 protein: CATQAGNEGYEQYF. The CDR3 DNA reads as TGTGCTACCCAGGCGGGGAACGAAGGGTACGAGCAGTACTTC.

The chain joins TRBV5-5 to TRBJ2-4, with D perhaps TRBD1 (5 bases). Gene TRBJ2-7 matches the end of the DNA better, so the J call may be wrong. Per germline, CDR1 SGHKS and CDR2 YYEKEE (reference sequence). The CDR3 has 14 amino acids. Here the CDR3 reads CASSLGYRTYEQYF. CDR3 bases: TGTGCCAGCAGCTTGGGGTACAGGACCTACGAGCAGTACTTC.